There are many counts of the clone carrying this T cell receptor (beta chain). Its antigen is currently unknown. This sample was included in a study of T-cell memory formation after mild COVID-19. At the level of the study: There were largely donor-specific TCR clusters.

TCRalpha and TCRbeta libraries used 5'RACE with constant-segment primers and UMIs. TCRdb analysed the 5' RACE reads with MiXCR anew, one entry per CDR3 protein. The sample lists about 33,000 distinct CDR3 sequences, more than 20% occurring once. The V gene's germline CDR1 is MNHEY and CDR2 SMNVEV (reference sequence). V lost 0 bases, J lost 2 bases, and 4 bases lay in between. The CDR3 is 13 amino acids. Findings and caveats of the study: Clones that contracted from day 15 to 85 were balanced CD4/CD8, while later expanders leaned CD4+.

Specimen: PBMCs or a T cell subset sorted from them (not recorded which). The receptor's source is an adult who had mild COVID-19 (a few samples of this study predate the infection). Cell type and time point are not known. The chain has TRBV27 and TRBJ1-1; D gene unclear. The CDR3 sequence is CASSLSRNTEAFF. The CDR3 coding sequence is TGTGCCAGCAGTTTATCCAGAAACACTGAAGCTTTCTTT.